This T cell receptor beta chain was identified in a study of OX40 agonist ivuxolimab in advanced cancers. Background on the whole study: The costimulatory receptor OX40 (CD134) was targeted by ivuxolimab, a fully human IgG2 agonistic monoclonal antibody. Of the approximately 54 dose-escalation patients, hepatocellular carcinoma was present in approximately 20, melanoma in around 15, renal cell carcinoma in 9 and head and neck cancer in 9. The paper reports the monotherapy dose-escalation portion (N of about 54 patients) of the phase I ivuxolimab trial. Patients were allowed to have had prior anti-PD-1, anti-PD-L1 or anti-CTLA-4 therapy, and approximately 40% of the dose-escalation patients had been treated with checkpoint inhibitors. Three dose-escalation patients achieved partial responses, one with hepatocellular carcinoma and two with cutaneous melanoma. Intravenous ivuxolimab was administered to patients every 2 weeks at six dose levels: 0.01, 0.1, 0.3, 1.5, 3 and 10 mg/kg. A male proportion of about 79% and a mean age of approximately 62 years, ranging from 23 to 79, were recorded for the dose-escalation cohort. The point of sequencing TCRbeta in the periphery was to test whether ivuxolimab changed TCR sequence diversity and drove clonal T-cell expansion. Overall study outcomes, separate from this receptor: The antigen specificity of the clonally expanded peripheral T cells was not determined. In the 0.1-3.0 mg/kg groups, partial responders had among the lowest normalized peripheral clonal expansion, particularly in CD8+ T cells. After ivuxolimab, CD8+ T cells had more expanded clones than CD4+ T cells on average. Low levels of normalized T-cell clonal expansion were also seen in some patients who did not respond. At doses of 0.1 to 3.0 mg/kg, clonal expansion of both CD4+ and CD8+ T cells in blood was seen between baseline and week 6.

A word on this clone: Its antigen is currently not known. The record has no base qualities; no much larger clone is one base away.

The trial excluded patients who had a history of autoimmune disease or were on systemic immunosuppression. In every dose cohort, peripheral blood was drawn for TCR sequencing at baseline, cycle 4 day 1, and cycle 7 day 1. Samples were obtained from an open-label, multicenter, first-in-human phase I dose-escalation trial of ivuxolimab. The trial enrolled adults with locally advanced or metastatic head and neck squamous cell, hepatocellular, melanoma or renal cell carcinoma. Before TCR sequencing, CD4+ T cells and CD8+ T cells were sorted from peripheral blood as separate populations. Trimming removed 0 bases from V and 6 bases from J, leaving 5 bases between the germline ends. In the germline V gene, CDR1 corresponds to MGHRA and CDR2 to YSYEKL. Including the terminal cysteine and phenylalanine, the CDR3 comprises 13 residues. Just the 39-base CDR3 DNA is kept, in frame starting at base 1. Genomic DNA was extracted from sorted cells for sequencing of the TCRbeta CDR3 region. The immunoSEQ Assay was used for sequencing of TCRbeta CDR3 regions. TCRdb carries this immuneACCESS record with in-frame sequences only. Its versions omit some clonotypes, under half of them owing to an unresolved V gene in the studies checked, with the rest unexplained. Present in this sample are 50,000 to 60,000 clones, 82% of which were seen just once. The top ten clones comprise about 1.6% of the sample.

The sequence came from an adult with an advanced solid tumor such as melanoma, head and neck, liver or kidney cancer. The chain joins TRBV4-1 to TRBJ2-2; the D gene cannot be named for sure. The sequences come from CD4+ or CD8+ T cells sorted from blood, collected in a trial of the OX40 agonist ivuxolimab. The DNA is as follows: TGCGCCAGCAGCCAAGACCTAGCCGGGGAGCTGTTTTTT. It codes for CASSQDLAGELFF.